The 8 T cell receptor beta chains presented below share a single source sample, sequenced in a study of CD8 T cell repertoires and HIV-1 epitope variants. The method was immunoSEQ multiplex PCR; TCRdb's version includes in-frame clones alone and lacks a portion of them. The sample records around 5,400 clones, about 70% being singletons. These receptors have no known antigen. The sequencing input was cultured CD8+ T cells derived from PBMCs. Source of these receptors: a male donor with HIV.

The CDR3 nucleotides are TGCAGCGGTGCCGGGACAAACACAGATACGCAGTATTTT. It encodes CSGAGTNTDTQYF. The chain combines TRBV29-1 with TRBJ2-3; TRBD1 might be the D (6 bases). CDR1 is SQVTM and CDR2 is ANQGSEA in the germline V gene. Trimming took 7 bases from V and 2 from J, leaving 13 bases between them. CDR3 length equals 13 residues.

V is TRBV11-3 and J is TRBJ2-5; 8 bases fit TRBD1. V gave up 3 bases and J gave up 2 bases; unmatched junction bases: 2. This CDR3 is 14 amino acids long. Germline lookup yields CDR1 SGHNT and CDR2 YENEEA. CDR3 protein: CASSLGTGQETQYF. The CDR3 region has the DNA TGTGCCAGCAGCTTGGGGACAGGACAAGAGACCCAGTACTTC.

V gene TRBV7-9 combines with J gene TRBJ2-1; 7 nucleotides match TRBD2. Per germline, CDR1 SEHNR and CDR2 FQNEAQ (reference sequence). Trimming took 1 base from V and 1 from J; bases not matched to a gene: 4. This CDR3 has 16 amino acids. The CDR3: CASSLEGGRSYNEQFF. DNA for the CDR3: TGTGCCAGCAGCTTAGAGGGCGGGAGATCCTACAATGAGCAGTTCTTC.

This clone was seen a handful of times. This chain uses TRBV19 with TRBJ2-1; 8 bases are shared with TRBD2. The CDR3 is made up of 16 amino acids. Germline V gene sequence: CDR1 LNHDA, CDR2 SQIVND (reference sequence). Germline trimming cut 7 bases from V and 1 base from J; bases unmatched to any gene: 9. The CDR3 sequence is CASTLHSGKSYNEQFF. Written as DNA, the CDR3 is TGTGCCAGTACCTTACATAGCGGGAAGTCCTACAATGAGCAGTTCTTC. The variable domain in full, completed from reference TRBV19 and TRBJ2-1, reads DGGITQSPKYLFRKEGQNVTLSCEQNLNHDAMYWYRQDPGQGLRLIYYSQIVNDFQKGDIAEGYSVSREKKESFPLTVTSAQKNPTAFYLCASTLHSGKSYNEQFFGPGTRLTVL.

This clone was recorded once. The rearrangement links TRBV7-9 to TRBJ2-3, with 7 bases that match TRBD1. V dropped 4 bases and J dropped 2; count of bases not matched to a gene: 3. This CDR3 has 14 amino acids. Germline V gives CDR1 SEHNR, CDR2 FQNEAQ (reference sequence). The CDR3 DNA reads as TGTGCCAGCAGCTCGGGACAGAACACAGATACGCAGTATTTT. Its protein is CASSSGQNTDTQYF.

This chain joins TRBV19 and TRBJ2-5; 7 bases match TRBD2. The J call may be in error: the DNA end matches TRBJ2-7 better. This CDR3 is built from 14 residues. Per germline, CDR1 LNHDA and CDR2 SQIVND (reference sequence). The CDR3 DNA is TGTGCCAGTAGTATTCTTGGGACTACCTACGAGCAGTACTTC. This codes for CASSILGTTYEQYF.

The rearrangement joins TRBV2 to TRBJ2-7; 7 bases match TRBD1. V lost 6 bases, J lost 2 bases, and 7 bases stayed unmatched. Germline V lookup: CDR1 SNHLY, CDR2 FYNNEI. The CDR3 is 14 residues long. The CDR3 DNA follows: TGTGCCAGCAGAGGACAGGAAGAACCCTACGAGCAGTACTTC. Residues: CASRGQEEPYEQYF.

V gene TRBV4-3 combines with J gene TRBJ1-1; D gene unclear. Germline V gene data show CDR1 as LGHNA and CDR2 as YSLEER. This CDR3 comprises 14 residues. Trimming pared 0 bases from V and 11 bases from J, leaving 16 bases between. CDR3 DNA: TGCGCCAGCAGCCAAGATCAAAAAGGTCCTTGGGCTTTCTTT. Its protein is CASSQDQKGPWAFF.